These 26 T cell receptor beta chains were sequenced from one sample in a study of T cell responses to AZD1222 COVID-19 vaccine. Sequenced by immunoSEQ multiplex PCR; TCRdb stores in-frame clones only, minus some. The sample has some 150,000 clones, approximately 78% seen once. The sequenced sample was peripheral blood, obtained on day 0 of MenACWY control vaccination. These receptors all come from an adult in good health.

J is TRBJ1-6 and V is TRBV5-5; D is uncertain. Germline loops: CDR1 SGHKS, CDR2 YYEKEE (reference sequence). The CDR3 has 17 residues. The germline V and J ends were trimmed by 0 bases and 0 bases, with 10 bases remaining between them. The CDR3: CASSLGGGGSYNSPLHF. The CDR3 region has the DNA TGTGCCAGCAGCTTGGGCGGCGGTGGCTCCTATAATTCACCCCTCCACTTT.

The gene calls are TRBV28 and TRBJ1-6; TRBD1 is a possible D gene (6 bases). The CDR3 is 15 residues long. Germline assignment: CDR1 MDHEN and CDR2 SYDVKM. Deletions cut 11 bases from V and 0 bases from J, with 14 bases between. Written as DNA, the CDR3 is TGTGCCGTCTCAGGGGCTTTCTCCTATAATTCACCCCTCCACTTT. This translates into CAVSGAFSYNSPLHF.

The chain links TRBV18 to TRBJ2-2, with 8 nucleotides matching TRBD2. Germline V gene sequence: CDR1 KGHSH, CDR2 LQKENI. The CDR3 extends over 16 amino acids. J was trimmed by 3 bases and V by 5 bases; bases with no gene match: 8. CDR3 amino acids: CASSNGAGAYTGELFF. The CDR3 DNA is TGTGCCAGCTCAAACGGAGCGGGGGCTTACACCGGGGAGCTGTTTTTT.

The chain combines TRBV5-4 with TRBJ1-4; the D gene is possibly TRBD1 (5 bases). Trimming left V 0 bases short and J 5 bases short, with 11 bases between. The CDR3 covers 15 residues. CDR1 and CDR2 (germline): SGHNT, YYREEE (reference sequence). The CDR3 nucleotides read TGTGCCAGCAGCTTGGGTGGGACGCCAAATGAAAAACTGTTTTTT. Translation gives CASSLGGTPNEKLFF.

Here the CDR3 reads CATKPRDYYNTGELFF. CDR3 DNA sequence: TGTGCCACCAAACCTAGGGACTATTATAACACCGGGGAGCTGTTTTTT. The chain uses TRBV19 and TRBJ2-2, with 7 bases aligning to TRBD2. CDR3 length equals 16 residues. V trimming: 10 bases; J trimming: 2 bases; junction bases outside the gene matches: 13. Looked up from germline, CDR1 is LNHDA and CDR2 is SQIVND (reference sequence).

This chain uses TRBV27 with TRBJ2-5; perhaps D is TRBD1 or TRBD2 (5 bases each). CDR1 and CDR2 (germline): MNHEY, SMNVEV (reference sequence). The CDR3 spans 14 residues. The V end was cut by 3 bases, the J end by 5 bases, with 13 bases between. This CDR3 reads CASSFVSGTETQYF. CDR3 sequence (DNA): TGTGCCAGCAGTTTTGTTAGTGGGACGGAGACCCAGTACTTC.

V and J are TRBV30 and TRBJ1-5; D ambiguous. In germline, CDR1 is GTSNPN, CDR2 SVGIG (reference sequence). This CDR3 comprises 14 residues. The ends were cut back, 2 bases at V and 6 bases at J, with 14 bases in the middle. The CDR3 region is CAWSISLTGQPQHF. The CDR3 bases are TGTGCCTGGAGTATATCATTAACGGGTCAGCCCCAGCATTTT.

The rearrangement joins TRBV9 to TRBJ1-5; D is perhaps TRBD1 (5 bases). Germline assignment: CDR1 SGDLS and CDR2 YYNGEE. CDR3 size: 15 residues. Trimming pared 4 bases from V and 2 bases from J, leaving 13 bases between. The CDR3 region has the DNA TGTGCCAGCAGCCAAGGGGCAAGTGGCAATCAGCCCCAGCATTTT. Its translation: CASSQGASGNQPQHF.

The chain combines TRBV27 with TRBJ1-1, with D possibly being TRBD1 (5 bases). V lost 5 bases and J lost 7, with 11 bases in between. Per the germline V gene, CDR1 is MNHEY and CDR2 is SMNVEV (reference sequence). CDR3 length: 12 residues. The CDR3 bases are TGTGCCAGCAGTCCTGGGGGGAGTGAAGCTTTCTTT. Amino acid sequence: CASSPGGSEAFF.

In this sample, this clone turned up once. The chain couples TRBV23-1 to TRBJ2-1; tentative D call: TRBD1 (6 bases). TRBV23-1 is designated an ORF whose function remains uncertain. CDR3 length: 19 amino acids. V lost 0 bases and J 0 bases, leaving 18 bases between the germline ends. CDR3 in amino acids: CASSQSPRQDWSSYNEQFF. The CDR3 DNA reads as TGCGCCAGCAGTCAATCACCCCGACAGGATTGGAGCTCCTACAATGAGCAGTTCTTC.

The CDR3 reads CASSFRSGGTNEKLFF. DNA of the CDR3: TGTGCCAGCAGTTTCCGATCAGGGGGAACTAATGAAAAACTGTTTTTT. The J gene is TRBJ1-4, the V gene TRBV28; 7 bases line up with TRBD1. V lost 3 bases, J lost 1 base, and 5 bases stayed unmatched. The CDR3 spans 16 residues. Germline CDR1 and CDR2: MDHEN and SYDVKM.

This chain links TRBV29-1 with TRBJ1-4; D is unclear. V lost 7 bases to trimming and J lost 10 bases, with 13 bases between them. CDR3 size: 11 residues. The germline gives CDR1 SQVTM, CDR2 ANQGSEA. CDR3 nucleotides: TGCAGCGCCAACCAATTGGGAAAACTGTTTTTT. Its protein product is CSANQLGKLFF.

The chain combines TRBV28 with TRBJ1-4; D unresolved. The V gene lost 2 bases and the J gene lost 5 bases, with 3 bases spanning the gap. This CDR3 has 12 residues. CDR1 is MDHEN and CDR2 is SYDVKM in the germline V gene. CDR3 DNA: TGTGCCAGCAGTTTAAGAAATGAAAAACTGTTTTTT. Its translation is CASSLRNEKLFF.

The V call is TRBV7-8, the J call TRBJ2-7; the match to TRBD1 covers 7 bases. The CDR3 covers 14 residues. Looked up from germline, CDR1 is SGHVS and CDR2 is FQNEAQ. V gave up 2 bases and J gave up 6 bases; unmatched junction bases: 7. The CDR3 DNA is TGTGCCAGCAGCTTACCCGGACAGGTCAGCGAGCAGTACGTC. Translating gives CASSLPGQVSEQYV.

The chain is built from TRBV5-1 and TRBJ1-2; 9 bases align to TRBD1. CDR1 SGHRS and CDR2 YFSETQ come from the germline V gene. The CDR3 sequence is 15 residues long. J gave up 6 bases and V 4 bases, and 10 bases lay outside the gene matches. The chain's CDR3 is CASSLLQGAPNGYTF. The CDR3 bases are TGCGCCAGCAGCCTGTTACAGGGGGCGCCGAATGGCTACACCTTC.

V and J are TRBV5-4 and TRBJ1-4; 8 positions agree with TRBD1. The CDR3 totals 17 residues. Losses at the gene ends were 0 bases for V and 2 bases for J; bases not matched to a gene: 6. Per the germline V gene, CDR1 is SGHNT and CDR2 is YYREEE (reference sequence). CDR3 region: CASSLGGTGGTNEKLFF. CDR3 nucleotide sequence: TGTGCCAGCAGCTTGGGGGGGACAGGCGGGACTAATGAAAAACTGTTTTTT.

This sequence joins TRBV25-1 and TRBJ2-7; D possibly corresponds to TRBD1 (5 bases). Trimming pared 3 bases from V and 3 bases from J, leaving 15 bases between. Germline CDR1 reads MGHDK; CDR2 reads SYGVNS. The CDR3 is 15 amino acids. CDR3 in amino acids: CASSESRQRHYEQYV. CDR3 DNA sequence: TGTGCCAGCAGTGAGAGCAGACAGAGACACTACGAGCAGTACGTC.

The rearrangement links TRBV7-2 to TRBJ2-2; 7 positions agree with TRBD2. After removal of 6 bases from V and 0 bases from J, the junction contained 7 bases not matched to a gene. CDR3 length equals 16 residues. Germline V gene sequence: CDR1 SGHTA, CDR2 FQGNSA. This chain's CDR3 is CASRLASGANTGELFF. CDR3 nucleotides: TGTGCCAGCAGACTAGCTAGCGGAGCGAACACCGGGGAGCTGTTTTTT.

The rearrangement uses TRBV11-3 and TRBJ2-2, with 8 bases lining up with TRBD1. CDR3 length equals 16 residues. Trimming at V came to 2 bases and at J to 1 base, leaving 3 bases not matched to a gene. Germline CDR1 SGHNT, CDR2 YENEEA. The CDR3 nucleotides are TGTGCCAGCAGCTTATCCGGGACAGGGAACACCGGGGAGCTGTTTTTT. Protein: CASSLSGTGNTGELFF.

V gene TRBV19 combines with J gene TRBJ2-2; 7 nucleotides match TRBD1. Germline values: CDR1 LNHDA, CDR2 SQIVND (reference sequence). V shed 4 bases and J 6 bases; nucleotides not matched to a gene: 11. The CDR3 is made up of 16 amino acids. In DNA form, the CDR3 reads TGTGCCAGTAGTAACCGGGACAGCGTCAACCCCGGGGAGCTGTTTTTT. The encoded protein is CASSNRDSVNPGELFF.

This chain connects TRBV11-2 to TRBJ1-1; D is unresolved. This CDR3 has 16 amino acids. The germline V gene encodes CDR1 SGHAT and CDR2 FQNNGV. Trimming pared 7 bases from V and 5 bases from J, leaving 23 bases between. CDR3 region: CASKLTQATGLTEAFF. CDR3 DNA: TGTGCCAGCAAGTTGACGCAGGCCACTGGATTAACTGAAGCTTTCTTT.

The chain is built from TRBV29-1 and TRBJ1-6; TRBD1 might be the D (5 bases). Trimming stripped 8 bases from V and 4 bases from J, with 15 bases between. The V gene's germline CDR1 is SQVTM and CDR2 ANQGSEA. This CDR3 region has 14 residues. CDR3 residues: CSPKGMEYNSPLHF. The CDR3 DNA reads TGCAGCCCCAAGGGGATGGAGTATAATTCACCCCTCCACTTT.

The rearrangement joins TRBV19 to TRBJ1-3, with D possibly TRBD1 on 6 matching bases. Looked up from germline, CDR1 is LNHDA and CDR2 is SQIVND (reference sequence). This CDR3 is 15 amino acids long. Trimming removed 6 bases at V and 4 bases at J, with 16 bases between. The CDR3 DNA reads as TGTGCCAGTAGCACGACGTGGGGGCAAGGAAACACCATATATTTT. Its translation is CASSTTWGQGNTIYF.

This chain links TRBV3-1 (or the pseudogene TRBV3-2) with TRBJ2-3, with unresolved D. The CDR3 contains 15 residues. Germline CDR1 and CDR2: LGHDT and YNNKEL (reference sequence). V was pared by 4 bases and J by 7 bases, with 18 bases between. The CDR3 DNA follows: TGTGCCAGCAGCCGCCAATCTGAGGTCACGTATACGCAGTATTTT. As protein: CASSRQSEVTYTQYF.

The chain carries TRBV18 and TRBJ2-7; 12 bases match TRBD2. V lost 3 bases and J lost 1; bases outside the gene matches: 1. CDR3 size: 15 residues. Germline lookup yields CDR1 KGHSH and CDR2 LQKENI. The CDR3 coding sequence is TGTGCCAGCTCACCTGGACTAGCGGGGTCCTACGAGCAGTACTTC. This sequence encodes CASSPGLAGSYEQYF.

The CDR3 region is CASRPDLNTEAFF. For the CDR3, the DNA is TGTGCCAGCAGACCAGACCTGAACACTGAAGCTTTCTTT. The chain links TRBV28 to TRBJ1-1, with unresolved D. Trimming removed 6 bases at V and 0 bases at J, with 8 bases between. This CDR3 spans 13 amino acids. Per the germline V gene, CDR1 is MDHEN and CDR2 is SYDVKM.